This T cell receptor beta chain was captured in a study of blood T cell repertoires in COVID-19. Across the whole study: Sites in the United States, Italy and Spain provided acute and convalescent COVID-19 samples. PBMCs, B-cell-depleted T cells, or T cells were the source of the cDNA or gDNA that made up the material.

Some clones are missing from TCRdb's copy, which holds only in-frame ones; the method was immunoSEQ multiplex PCR. The table has around 250,000 clones, approximately 90% seen once. Ages ranged from roughly 18 to 100 years, with residence in about 23 US areas. Assignments of participants to cohorts depended upon their own reported clinical history. The source is a human donor in a cohort exposed to, infected with or recovered from COVID-19 (not recorded which). The donor label of this sample is uncertain. Material: PBMCs or T cells enriched from blood (not recorded which).

This CDR3 is CASSSVGRKAREQFF. In DNA form, the CDR3 reads TGCGCCAGCAGCTCGGTGGGGAGGAAAGCTCGTGAGCAGTTCTTC. This chain uses TRBV4-1 with TRBJ2-1; a possible D gene is TRBD2 (6 bases). Germline V gives CDR1 MGHRA, CDR2 YSYEKL. This CDR3 is 15 amino acids long. Trimming shortened V by 5 bases and J by 9 bases, and 20 bases separated the two germline ends.